This T cell receptor (beta chain) was recorded in a study of T cells after yellow fever vaccination. Study context: For low cell numbers, libraries were made with SMART-Seq v4 Ultra Low Input.

Notes on the study in general: Repertoires obtained by FACS sorting could include abundant clonotypes that entered as contaminants from the bulk population. Most clones from primary vaccination resurfaced after the booster (under 97% CD4, over 85% CD8).

The ends lost 0 bases at V and 6 bases at J; junction bases unmatched: 6. This CDR3 contains 16 residues. Germline lookup yields CDR1 SGHRS and CDR2 YFSETQ. They built TCR cDNA with 5'RACE template switching, a step that put in a universal primer site and UMIs. TCRdb redid the calling of the 5' RACE reads with MiXCR, one entry per CDR3 protein. The table has some 550,000 distinct CDR3 sequences, roughly 19% seen once. This clonotype was seen only a few times. As yet, its antigen is unknown. The material was PBMCs, obtained 15 days after the yellow fever booster vaccination. This receptor was taken from a man under 40 who received the YFV17D yellow fever vaccine. The chain is built from TRBV5-1 and TRBJ2-2; 9 nucleotides agree with TRBD2. The CDR3 region is CASSLGSGRESGELFF. For the CDR3, the DNA is TGCGCCAGCAGCTTGGGTAGCGGGAGAGAATCCGGGGAGCTGTTTTTT.